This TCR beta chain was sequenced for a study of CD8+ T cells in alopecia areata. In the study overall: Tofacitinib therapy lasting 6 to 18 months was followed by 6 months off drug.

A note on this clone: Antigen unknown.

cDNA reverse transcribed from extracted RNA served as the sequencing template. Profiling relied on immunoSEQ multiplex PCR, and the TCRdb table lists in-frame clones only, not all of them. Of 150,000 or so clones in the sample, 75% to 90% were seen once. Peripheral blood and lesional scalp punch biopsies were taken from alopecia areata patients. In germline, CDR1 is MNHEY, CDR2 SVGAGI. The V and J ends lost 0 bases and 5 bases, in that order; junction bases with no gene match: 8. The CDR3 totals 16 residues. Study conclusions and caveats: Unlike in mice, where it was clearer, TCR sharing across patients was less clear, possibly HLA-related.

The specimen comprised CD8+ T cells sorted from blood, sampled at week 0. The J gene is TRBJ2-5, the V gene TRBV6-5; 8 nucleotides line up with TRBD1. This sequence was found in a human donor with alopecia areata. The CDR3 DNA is TGTGCCAGCAGTTACTCCTTCGGCAGGGGGCAGGAGACCCAGTACTTC. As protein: CASSYSFGRGQETQYF.